The 18 T cell receptor beta chains listed next were all sequenced from one sample in a study of cytomegalovirus exposure and HLA in healthy donors. PCR was performed using 60 Vbeta and 13 Jbeta primers. Produced via immunoSEQ multiplex PCR; TCRdb's table is partial and in-frame only. This sample has fewer than 150,000 clones; 80% occur once, and the top ten carry around 4.9%. Sample: PBMCs. The receptors come from a male donor in good health and CMV-seronegative.

V is TRBV9 and J is TRBJ2-7; a possible D gene is TRBD1 (6 bases). CDR1 and CDR2 from the germline V gene are SGDLS and YYNGEE. Trimming shortened V by 2 bases and J by 2 bases, and 17 bases separated the two germline ends. This CDR3 region has 16 residues. The CDR3 loop reads CASSVGPGQSAYEQYF. In nucleotides, the CDR3 is TGTGCCAGCAGCGTTGGACCGGGACAATCTGCCTACGAGCAGTACTTC.

The chain carries TRBV7-9 and TRBJ2-1, with D possibly being TRBD2 (5 bases). Trimming took off 11 bases at V and 8 bases at J, with 19 bases between the two ends. The CDR3 runs 13 residues. The germline CDR1 and CDR2 sequences are SEHNR and FQNEAQ (reference sequence). The CDR3 DNA sequence: TGTGCCGGCCTCAAGATTTTTAGCGATGAGCAGTTCTTC. It yields the protein CAGLKIFSDEQFF.

The chain recombines TRBV7-2 with TRBJ2-5; the match to TRBD2 covers 14 bases. The CDR3 extends over 18 amino acids. Per the germline V gene, CDR1 is SGHTA and CDR2 is FQGNSA. The trim removed 7 bases at V and 2 bases at J, leaving 12 bases unmatched. The DNA of the CDR3 is TGTGCCAGCACCCTGACTAGCGGGGGGGCCGGGAGGCAAGAGACCCAGTACTTC. It is translated as CASTLTSGGAGRQETQYF. The complete variable domain, with remaining parts taken from reference TRBV7-2 and TRBJ2-5, reads GAGVSQSPSNKVTEKGKDVELRCDPISGHTALYWYRQSLGQGLEFLIYFQGNSAPDKSGLPSDRFSAERTGGSVSTLTIQRTQQEDSAVYLCASTLTSGGAGRQETQYFGPGTRLLVL.

CDR3 loop: CASSLLGTGGQPQHF. The CDR3 DNA reads as TGTGCCAGCAGTTTATTAGGGACAGGGGGCCAGCCCCAGCATTTT. The chain couples TRBV28 to TRBJ1-5, with 12 bases that match TRBD1. Germline CDR1 reads MDHEN; CDR2 reads SYDVKM. The CDR3 spans 15 residues. With 1 base clipped from V and 7 bases from J, the junction kept 2 bases outside the gene matches.

The gene calls are TRBV5-1 and TRBJ1-6; 8 bases are a match to TRBD1. The V gene end was trimmed by 8 bases and the J gene end by 5 bases; junction bases not matched to a gene: 9. The CDR3 sequence is 15 residues long. Germline loops: CDR1 SGHRS, CDR2 YFSETQ. CDR3 sequence: CARHGSTGDNSPLHF. Written as DNA, the CDR3 is TGCGCCAGGCACGGGTCGACAGGGGATAATTCACCCCTCCACTTT.

The rearrangement uses TRBV7-2 and TRBJ1-3; D not resolved. V lost 3 bases and J 0 bases, leaving 3 bases between the germline ends. CDR1 and CDR2 from the germline V gene are SGHTA and FQGNSA. The CDR3 length is 13 residues. This CDR3 is CASSFNSGNTIYF. The DNA of the CDR3 is TGTGCCAGCAGCTTCAACTCTGGAAACACCATATATTTT.

The chain recombines TRBV7-9 with TRBJ2-5; weak D call: TRBD2 (6 bases). The V gene's germline CDR1 is SEHNR and CDR2 FQNEAQ (reference sequence). This CDR3 region has 16 residues. Trimming stripped 5 bases from V and 5 bases from J, with 21 bases between. CDR3 in amino acids: CASSQGLADLLETQYF. The CDR3 region has the DNA TGTGCCAGCAGCCAAGGATTAGCGGACCTGTTGGAGACCCAGTACTTC.

This clone showed up just once. This chain links TRBV2 with TRBJ1-4, with a possible D match to TRBD1 (6 bases). CDR1 is SNHLY, CDR2 FYNNEI, per germline. V gave up 4 bases and J gave up 7 bases, with 16 bases separating them. The CDR3 covers 15 residues. DNA of the CDR3: TGTGCCAGCAGTGCCCCGACGCGAGGGGGTGAAAAACTGTTTTTT. This translates into CASSAPTRGGEKLFF. Complete variable domain (other parts from reference TRBV2 and TRBJ1-4): EPEVTQTPSHQVTQMGQEVILRCVPISNHLYFYWYRQILGQKVEFLVSFYNNEISEKSEIFDDQFSVERPDGSNFTLKIRSTKLEDSAMYFCASSAPTRGGEKLFFGSGTQLSVL.

This chain joins TRBV27 and TRBJ2-3; D gene ambiguous. The CDR3 is 15 amino acids. Trimming cost V 0 bases and J 6 bases, with 13 bases left between them. Germline V gene lookup returns CDR1 MNHEY and CDR2 SMNVEV (reference sequence). CDR3 nucleotides: TGTGCCAGCAGTTTATCTCCCCGCCCCTACGATACGCAGTATTTT. Its translation: CASSLSPRPYDTQYF.

The count of this clone is one. The chain recombines TRBV28 with TRBJ1-1, with a tentative D call TRBD1 (6 bases). Germline lookup yields CDR1 MDHEN and CDR2 SYDVKM. The CDR3 loop spans 14 amino acids. Trimming pared 3 bases from V and 2 bases from J, leaving 10 bases between. The CDR3 region has the DNA TGTGCCAGCAGTTTTACAGGGAGTAACACTGAAGCTTTCTTT. Translation: CASSFTGSNTEAFF.

This chain links TRBV6-1 with TRBJ2-1; TRBD1 matches 9 bases. The CDR3 runs to 16 residues. The trim removed 1 base at V and 8 bases at J, leaving 9 bases unmatched. Germline V gene data show CDR1 as MNHNS and CDR2 as SASEGT. The CDR3 spells CASSEVLKGQGDEQFF. CDR3 DNA: TGTGCCAGCAGTGAAGTTTTAAAGGGACAGGGCGATGAGCAGTTCTTC.

The chain couples TRBV27 to TRBJ2-5, with 7 nucleotides matching TRBD2. The CDR3 totals 13 residues. J was trimmed by 6 bases and V by 4 bases; bases with no gene match: 5. Germline V gene sequence: CDR1 MNHEY, CDR2 SMNVEV (reference sequence). CDR3 DNA sequence: TGTGCCAGCAGTTGGGGAGGGCTGAAGACCCAGTACTTC. Translation gives CASSWGGLKTQYF.

J is TRBJ2-5 and V is TRBV4-1; D gene ambiguous. The J call may be mistaken, given a closer DNA end match to TRBJ2-7. Germline V gene sequence: CDR1 MGHRA, CDR2 YSYEKL. This CDR3 contains 14 residues. The CDR3 loop is CASSQESLSYEQYF. The CDR3 DNA is TGCGCCAGCAGCCAAGAAAGCCTTTCCTACGAGCAGTACTTC.

The V and J genes are TRBV19 and TRBJ1-1; tentative D call: TRBD1 (6 bases). The CDR3 is 16 amino acids. Trimming left V 9 bases short and J 8 bases short, with 28 bases between. CDR1 LNHDA and CDR2 SQIVND come from the germline V gene (reference sequence). In nucleotides, the CDR3 is TGTGCCAGCCAACTTAAGGACGAGGCGATTAGGGGGGAAGCTTTCTTT. It translates to CASQLKDEAIRGEAFF.

This chain links TRBV4-1 with TRBJ2-7, with 9 bases aligning to TRBD2. CDR1 is MGHRA, CDR2 YSYEKL, per germline. The CDR3 sequence is 15 residues long. The J segment lost 0 bases and the V segment lost 4 bases, leaving 4 bases of the junction unmatched. CDR3 region: CASSLTSGRSYEQYF. The DNA of the CDR3 is TGCGCCAGCAGCCTAACTAGCGGGCGCTCCTACGAGCAGTACTTC.

This chain joins TRBV9 and TRBJ1-4; D not resolved. Germline CDR1 is SGDLS and CDR2 is YYNGEE. This CDR3 spans 15 amino acids. Trimming stripped 4 bases from V and 7 bases from J, with 17 bases between. The CDR3 loop reads CASSITPNRGEKLFF. The CDR3 region has the DNA TGTGCCAGCAGCATAACACCCAATCGCGGTGAAAAACTGTTTTTT.

The rearrangement joins TRBV7-2 to TRBJ2-7, with 9 bases matching TRBD1. Germline CDR1 SGHTA, CDR2 FQGNSA. The CDR3 totals 15 residues. The V gene end was trimmed by 6 bases and the J gene end by 5 bases; junction bases not matched to a gene: 11. CDR3 nucleotides: TGTGCCAGCAGATCGCTCGGGACAGGGCGGGACGAGCAGTACTTC. Protein sequence: CASRSLGTGRDEQYF.

The chain is built from TRBV28 and TRBJ1-3, with TRBD1 as a possible D gene (6 bases). The CDR3 has 15 residues. V lost 1 base, J lost 3 bases, and 10 bases lay in between. Germline values: CDR1 MDHEN, CDR2 SYDVKM. The CDR3: CASSLSVRGGNTIYF. For the CDR3, the DNA is TGTGCCAGCAGTTTATCGGTCAGGGGTGGAAACACCATATATTTT.